The clone carrying this TCR beta chain was seen repeatedly, ten times or more. Its antigen is not identified. Patients showing uncontrolled infection, other autoimmune disease, pregnancy or lactation were ineligible. The CDR3 length is 14 residues. Germline loops: CDR1 DFQATT, CDR2 SNEGSKA (reference sequence). V shed 0 bases and J shed 5 bases, with 13 bases lying between them. RNA transcripts served as the template for amplifying TCR beta CDR3 regions. The HTBI primer set drove a first-round RT-PCR of the TCR CDR3. TCRdb re-analysed the multiplex PCR reads in MiXCR, keeping a single row per CDR3 protein. The data contain a few hundred thousand distinct CDR3 sequences, around 14% of them seen just once; the ten biggest clones take up about 30%. These data come from a study of T cells in Graves' hyperthyroidism and ophthalmopathy. Study-wide background: Pretreatment peripheral blood was obtained at initial diagnosis. Study-wide points: Stable hyperthyroidism and ophthalmopathy were separated using 13 V-J signatures.

V usage is TRBV20-1 and J usage is TRBJ1-1, with D perhaps matching TRBD1 (5 bases). This TCR came from a woman aged 25 to 45 with Graves' hyperthyroidism. Sequencing was carried out using blood. For the CDR3, the DNA is TGCAGTGCTAGAGATCCTAGGAGGGGAACTGAAGCTTTCTTT. Amino acid sequence: CSARDPRRGTEAFF.